The sequence of this TCR beta chain was determined in a study of T cell responses to AZD1222 COVID-19 vaccine. As for the study in general: Second-dose groups at about 4 or about 12 weeks were pooled. Study-wide results and limits: Donors were chiefly white British, with a greater number of females, and clonal diversity was perhaps underestimated. Two AZD1222 administrations were followed by greater Spike-specific TCR breadth and depth.

Using immunoSEQ multiplex PCR, the repertoire was profiled, and TCRdb retains in-frame clones only, with some absent. The data show just under 95,000 clones, with approximately 90% seen just once and about 20% held by the top ten. Details on this clone: The antigen is undetermined.

Sequencing was performed on peripheral blood, taken on day 0 of AZD1222 vaccination. The TCR was taken from an adult in good health.

The CDR3 coding sequence is TGTGCCAGCTCACCATCTACAGAGATTCTGGTGTGGGGCTACACCTTC. Residues: CASSPSTEILVWGYTF. The chain couples TRBV18 to TRBJ1-2; D remains ambiguous. Germline CDR1 KGHSH, CDR2 LQKENI. The V and J ends lost 2 bases and 8 bases respectively, with 21 bases between them. The CDR3 extends over 16 amino acids.